This T cell receptor (beta chain) originates from a study of blood T cells in healthy people across ages. Study-level background: Per every two T cells, about one barcoded beta molecule was captured by template switching.

Total RNA extraction produced at least 6 micrograms (per sample) for the study. Then a second PCR, running about 6 to 12 cycles, was carried out with a sample-barcoded 5' primer and a J-beta primer mix. A 12-random-nucleotide template-switch adaptor tagged each cDNA molecule. TCRdb itself ran the 5' RACE reads through MiXCR, one entry per CDR3 protein. The data contain under 800,000 distinct CDR3 sequences, 40% to 45% of them singletons. This clonotype showed up just a few times. The antigen is undetermined. Study observations and caveats: Researchers judged that diversity estimates from one million T cells fell short of true values.

CDR1 is MNHEY and CDR2 is SMNVEV in the germline V gene (reference sequence). The CDR3 has 19 amino acids. V dropped 4 bases and J dropped 2; count of bases not matched to a gene: 13. This rearrangement joins TRBV27 to TRBJ2-6, with 8 bases matching TRBD1. The clonotype comes from an older woman in good health. The sequencing sample was made of blood. The CDR3 spells CASSSHAKVQGAGANVLTF. For the CDR3, the DNA is TGTGCCAGCAGTTCACACGCAAAAGTACAGGGGGCTGGGGCCAACGTCCTGACTTTC.